Listed below are T cell receptor beta chains from one sample, sequenced in a study of breast tumors, draining lymph nodes, adjacent tissues. MiXCR was run by TCRdb on the multiplex PCR reads, yielding one entry per CDR3 protein. The data hold some 150,000 distinct CDR3 sequences, with 20% to 25% observed a single time. Material for sequencing was axillary lymph node tissue. Receptors originate from a female donor with breast cancer. Some clones in this sample may be carry-over from other donors' samples. CDR3s include the opening cysteine and the closing phenylalanine or tryptophan. Fields, in order: V gene, J gene, CDR3 protein.

TRBV5-1	TRBJ1-2	CASSAGQGGYGYTF
TRBV29-1	TRBJ2-7	CSVERVQGGLVEQYF
TRBV28	TRBJ1-2	CASSSPGQGHYGYTF
TRBV13	TRBJ1-4	CASSYRGANEKLFF
TRBV6-6	TRBJ2-2	CASSPEGQGNGELFF
TRBV18	TRBJ2-1	CASSPVGSPYNEQFF
TRBV18	TRBJ2-7	CASSQKQGVWDEQYF
TRBV11-3	TRBJ2-1	CASSLRGLAGVGNEQFF
TRBV5-4	TRBJ2-7	CASSLEGAARYEQYF
TRBV20-1	TRBJ2-1	CSARTGLVVLYNEQFF
TRBV7-2	TRBJ2-7	CASSPAGGYEQYF
TRBV5-8	TRBJ2-1	CASSPTGRPYNEQFF
TRBV7-9	TRBJ1-4	CASSLDLEVNEKLFF
TRBV9	TRBJ2-3	CASSPLGVRADTQYF
TRBV7-2	TRBJ2-3	CASSLGDRTDTQYF
TRBV20-1	TRBJ2-3	CSARDSAGVPNTDTQYF
TRBV7-3	TRBJ2-3	CASSPSGGSTDTQYF